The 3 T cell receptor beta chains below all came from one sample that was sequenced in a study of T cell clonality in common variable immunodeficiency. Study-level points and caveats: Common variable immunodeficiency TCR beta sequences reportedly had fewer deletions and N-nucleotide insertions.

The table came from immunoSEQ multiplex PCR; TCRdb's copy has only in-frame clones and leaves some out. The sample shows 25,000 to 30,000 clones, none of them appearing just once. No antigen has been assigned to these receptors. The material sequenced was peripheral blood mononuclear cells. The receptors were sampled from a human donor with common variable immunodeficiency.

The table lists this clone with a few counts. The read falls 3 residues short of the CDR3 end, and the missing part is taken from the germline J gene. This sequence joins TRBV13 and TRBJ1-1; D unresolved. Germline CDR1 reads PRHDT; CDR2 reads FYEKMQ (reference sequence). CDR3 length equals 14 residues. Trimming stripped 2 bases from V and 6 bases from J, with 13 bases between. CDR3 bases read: TGTGCCAGCAGCTTAAGGTGGCGGTCTCCTGAA. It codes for CASSLRWRSPE. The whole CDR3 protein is CASSLRWRSPEAFF. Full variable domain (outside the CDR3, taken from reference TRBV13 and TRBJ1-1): AAGVIQSPRHLIKEKRETATLKCYPIPRHDTVYWYQQGPGQDPQFLISFYEKMQSDKGSIPDRFSAQQFSDYHSELNMSSLELGDSALYFCASSLRWRSPEAFFGQGTRLTVV.

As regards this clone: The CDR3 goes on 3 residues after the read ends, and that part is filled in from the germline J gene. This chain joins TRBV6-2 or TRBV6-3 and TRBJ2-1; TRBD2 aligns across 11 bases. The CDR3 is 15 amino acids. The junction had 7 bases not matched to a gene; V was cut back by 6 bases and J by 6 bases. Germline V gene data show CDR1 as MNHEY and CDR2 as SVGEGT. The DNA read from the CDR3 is TGTGCCAGCAGAGCCTCTAGCGGGGGGCGCAATGAG. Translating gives CASRASSGGRNE. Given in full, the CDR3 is CASRASSGGRNEQFF.

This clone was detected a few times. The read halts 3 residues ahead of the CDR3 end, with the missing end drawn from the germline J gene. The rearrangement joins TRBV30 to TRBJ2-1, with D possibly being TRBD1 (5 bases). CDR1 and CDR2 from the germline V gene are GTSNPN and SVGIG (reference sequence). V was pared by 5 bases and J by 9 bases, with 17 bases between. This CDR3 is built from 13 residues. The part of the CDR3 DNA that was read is TGTGCCTGGGGACAACAGGCCTTGGGTGAG. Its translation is CAWGQQALGE. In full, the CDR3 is CAWGQQALGEQFF.